The T cell receptor (beta chain) described here comes from a study of cytomegalovirus exposure and HLA in healthy donors. CDR1 is SGHRS, CDR2 YFSETQ, per germline. Trimming took off 3 bases at V and 6 bases at J, with 12 bases between the two ends. This CDR3 is built from 13 residues. The PCR employed 60 Vbeta primers together with 13 Jbeta primers. Libraries were prepared by immunoSEQ multiplex PCR; TCRdb keeps only in-frame clonotypes and omits some of them. The table shows 150,000 to 200,000 clones, with about 80% occurring only once. Points from the study as a whole: The authors enumerated over 150 TCR beta chains as linked to cytomegalovirus. Later analysis showed TCR association rates varying by HLA locus, highest for DRB1 and lowest for HLA-C.

For this clone: Its antigen is as yet unknown.

The chain links TRBV5-1 to TRBJ1-2, with D possibly matching TRBD1 (6 bases). This clonotype originated in a man aged 35 to 55 in good health and CMV-seropositive. The sequenced sample consisted of PBMCs. This chain's CDR3 is CASSSQGLNGYTF. The CDR3 nucleotides read TGCGCCAGCAGCTCACAGGGATTAAATGGCTACACCTTC.